A selection of T cell receptor beta chains follows, all from one sample in a study of early T cells in non-severe SARS-CoV-2 infection. TCRdb re-analysed the 5' RACE reads in MiXCR, keeping a single row per CDR3 protein. The table lists about 44,000 distinct CDR3 sequences, around a quarter of them singletons. The material sequenced was whole blood, taken at baseline. The receptors stem from an adult who was a healthcare worker with PCR-confirmed SARS-CoV-2 infection or an uninfected control (not recorded which). CDR3s leave out the opening cysteine and the closing phenylalanine or tryptophan. A D gene is named only where the DNA matches it firmly.

j_call	d_call	v_call	cdr3_length	cdr3_aa
TRBJ2-5	NA	TRBV6-6	15	ASSANLPGRLQETQY
TRBJ2-3	TRBD1	TRBV9	13	ASTAGTGDRDTQY
TRBJ2-3	NA	TRBV7-9	16	ASSPPGPRGTSTDTQY
TRBJ2-7	NA	TRBV7-9	13	ASSLELGSSYEQY
TRBJ2-2	NA	TRBV7-7	14	ASSLVPGMNTGELF
TRBJ2-7	NA	TRBV4-2	11	ASSQETSYEQY
TRBJ2-2	TRBD1	TRBV6-4	12	ASRGQGDTGELF
TRBJ1-1	NA	TRBV12-3/TRBV12-4	10	ASSTRWAEAF
TRBJ2-7	TRBD2	TRBV5-5	12	ASDRAGGTSEQY
TRBJ1-1	NA	TRBV4-1	11	ASTPRGNTEAF
TRBJ2-3	NA	TRBV19	13	ASSKLSRGTDTQY
TRBJ2-7	NA	TRBV7-2	14	ASSLVAGTISYEQY
TRBJ2-5	TRBD2	TRBV7-3	15	ASSLGRLAGAQETQY
TRBJ1-4	NA	TRBV6-6	15	ASSYDRMESTNEKLF
TRBJ2-6	TRBD1	TRBV25-1	15	ASRAGDSPSGANVLT
TRBJ2-5	NA	TRBV10-3	15	AISESAGARDKETQY
TRBJ2-3	NA	TRBV11-2	14	ASSHHMSGGTDTQY
TRBJ1-6	NA	TRBV7-3	13	ASSSQAGYNSPLH
TRBJ2-7	TRBD1	TRBV7-2	14	ASSLESGTGAGEQY
TRBJ2-1	NA	TRBV3-1	12	ASSPRIAEEEQF
TRBJ2-4	NA	TRBV5-1	9	ASSSENIQY
TRBJ1-1	TRBD1	TRBV4-3	16	ASSQDVSGTGMNTEAF
TRBJ2-3	NA	TRBV29-1	11	SVGRGDGDTQY
TRBJ2-7	TRBD1	TRBV10-3	12	AIRSDRGNYEQY
TRBJ2-5	NA	TRBV19	13	ASSTHRLGEETQY
TRBJ1-2	TRBD1	TRBV7-9	13	ASSFGDSHHYGYT